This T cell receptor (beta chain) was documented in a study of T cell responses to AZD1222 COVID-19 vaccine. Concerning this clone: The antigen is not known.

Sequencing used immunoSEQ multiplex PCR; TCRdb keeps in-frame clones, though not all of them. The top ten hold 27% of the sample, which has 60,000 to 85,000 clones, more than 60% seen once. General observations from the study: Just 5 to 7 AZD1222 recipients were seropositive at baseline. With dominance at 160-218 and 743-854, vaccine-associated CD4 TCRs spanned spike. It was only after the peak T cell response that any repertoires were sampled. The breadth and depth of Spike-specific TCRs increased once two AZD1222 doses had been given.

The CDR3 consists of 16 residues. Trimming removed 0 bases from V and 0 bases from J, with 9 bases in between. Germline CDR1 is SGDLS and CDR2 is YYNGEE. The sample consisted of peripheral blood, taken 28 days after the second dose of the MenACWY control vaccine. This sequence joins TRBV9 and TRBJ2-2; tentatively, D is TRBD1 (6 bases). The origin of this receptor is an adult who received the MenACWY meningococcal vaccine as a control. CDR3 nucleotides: TGTGCCAGCAGCGTAGTCCCAGGGGCGAACACCGGGGAGCTGTTTTTT. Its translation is CASSVVPGANTGELFF. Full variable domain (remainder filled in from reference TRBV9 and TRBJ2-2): DSGVTQTPKHLITATGQRVTLRCSPRSGDLSVYWYQQSLDQGLQFLIQYYNGEERAKGNILERFSAQQFPDLHSELNLSSLELGDSALYFCASSVVPGANTGELFFGEGSRLTVL.